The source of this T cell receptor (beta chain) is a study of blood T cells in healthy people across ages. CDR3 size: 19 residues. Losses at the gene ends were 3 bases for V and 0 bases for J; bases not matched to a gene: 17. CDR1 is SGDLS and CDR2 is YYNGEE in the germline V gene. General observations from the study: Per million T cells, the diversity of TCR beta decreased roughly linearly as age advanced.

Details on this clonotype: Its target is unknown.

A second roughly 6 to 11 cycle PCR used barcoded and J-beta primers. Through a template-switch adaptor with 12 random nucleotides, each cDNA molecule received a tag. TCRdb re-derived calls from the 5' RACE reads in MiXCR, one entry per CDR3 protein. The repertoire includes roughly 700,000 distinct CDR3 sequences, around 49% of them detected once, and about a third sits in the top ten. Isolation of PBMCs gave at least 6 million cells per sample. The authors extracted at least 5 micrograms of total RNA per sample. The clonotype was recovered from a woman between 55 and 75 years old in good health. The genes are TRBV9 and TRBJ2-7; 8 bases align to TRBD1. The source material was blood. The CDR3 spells CASSGRGPGGGISSYEQYF. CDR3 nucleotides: TGTGCCAGCAGCGGCAGGGGGCCGGGTGGCGGGATAAGCTCCTACGAGCAGTACTTC.